The present entry profiles one T cell receptor (beta chain) with its context. The data derive from a study of shared clonotypes between healthy human individuals. Using immunoSEQ multiplex PCR, the repertoire was profiled, and TCRdb retains in-frame clones only, with some absent. The table lists some 2.3 million clones, just over 90% of them singletons, with 0.3% to 0.4% in the top ten. Germline V gene data show CDR1 as MNHEY and CDR2 as SMNVEV (reference sequence). CDR3 length: 14 residues. Deletions cut 6 bases from V and 7 bases from J, with 15 bases between. Sequenced material: naive CD4+ T cells from PBMCs. Specified subset: CD45RA+ positively selected. This receptor was identified in a man aged 18 to 29 in good health. Some clones in this sample may be carry-over from other donors' samples. This sequence joins TRBV27 and TRBJ2-2; no firm D call. The CDR3 region is CASSPPALGGELFF. The CDR3 DNA sequence: TGTGCCAGCAGCCCCCCGGCTCTGGGCGGGGAGCTGTTTTTT.